Listed below are T cell receptor beta chains from one sample, sequenced in a study of blood T cell repertoires in COVID-19. TCRdb keeps only in-frame clones here, not all; method: immunoSEQ multiplex PCR. This table has roughly 190,000 clones, around 94% appearing once. The sample taken for sequencing was peripheral blood. All receptors derive from a man aged 25-45 years with COVID-19, enrolled during active disease. Both conserved end residues are part of each CDR3. A D gene is named only where the DNA matches it firmly. Rows give clone size only sometimes, using once, few, many, or a class for an expanded clone.

clone_size	d_call	v_call	j_call	cdr3_aa	cdr3_nt
.	.	TRBV4-1	TRBJ1-2	CASSQGAISYTF	TGCGCCAGCAGCCAAGGGGCGATCAGCTACACCTTC
.	.	TRBV7-3	TRBJ2-1	CASSLSLGSSYNEQFF	TGTGCCAGCAGCTTAAGTCTAGGGAGCTCCTACAATGAGCAGTTCTTC
.	.	TRBV6-4	TRBJ2-3	CASRTASSTDTQYF	TGTGCCAGCAGAACAGCCTCTAGCACAGATACGCAGTATTTT
.	.	TRBV10-3	TRBJ1-1	CAISPQGMNTEAFF	TGTGCCATCAGTCCACAGGGTATGAACACTGAAGCTTTCTTT
few	.	TRBV4-1	TRBJ2-7	CASSQDSGGPSYEQYF	TGCGCCAGCAGCCAAGACTCAGGAGGACCCTCCTACGAGCAGTACTTC
.	.	TRBV3-1/TRBV3-2	TRBJ1-2	CASSPPGAYGYTF	TGTGCCAGCAGCCCGCCAGGGGCCTATGGCTACACCTTC
.	TRBD2	TRBV4-1	TRBJ2-1	CASSPWGRTSGPNEQFF	TGCGCCAGCAGCCCATGGGGCAGGACTAGCGGGCCCAATGAGCAGTTCTTC
.	TRBD1	TRBV19	TRBJ2-2	CASRADRVGTGELFF	TGTGCCAGTCGCGCGGACAGGGTCGGGACCGGGGAGCTGTTTTTT
.	.	TRBV7-9	TRBJ2-7	CASSPRPELVPAEEQYF	TGTGCCAGCAGCCCGCGACCGGAACTAGTCCCGGCTGAGGAGCAGTACTTC
.	.	TRBV5-1	TRBJ2-3	CASSLAADTDTQYF	TGCGCCAGCAGCTTGGCGGCGGACACAGATACGCAGTATTTT
.	TRBD1	TRBV2	TRBJ2-7	CASRDREAYEQYF	TGTGCCAGCAGGGACAGGGAAGCCTACGAGCAGTACTTC
.	.	TRBV15	TRBJ2-7	CATSRDRQYEQYF	TGTGCCACCAGCAGAGATCGACAGTACGAGCAGTACTTC
.	TRBD1	TRBV19	TRBJ1-5	CASSMGGQFNQPQHF	TGTGCCAGTAGTATGGGGGGACAGTTCAATCAGCCCCAGCATTTT
.	.	TRBV7-6	TRBJ1-1	CASSPSVQANTEAFF	TGTGCCAGCAGCCCTTCGGTCCAGGCCAACACTGAAGCTTTCTTT
.	TRBD1	TRBV4-1	TRBJ1-1	CASARTGVNTEAFF	TGCGCCAGCGCTAGGACAGGGGTCAACACTGAAGCTTTCTTT
.	TRBD1	TRBV7-2	TRBJ2-7	CASSSTGQAVHEQYF	TGTGCCAGCAGCTCCACGGGACAGGCCGTCCACGAGCAGTACTTC
.	TRBD1	TRBV6-5	TRBJ2-5	CASSRDRVQETQYF	TGTGCCAGCAGCCGGGACAGGGTCCAAGAGACCCAGTACTTC
once	.	TRBV9	TRBJ2-3	CASSVVDSPDTQYF	TGTGCCAGCAGCGTAGTTGACTCCCCAGATACGCAGTATTTT
once	.	TRBV18	TRBJ2-7	CASSRQETYEQYF	TGTGCCAGCTCGAGACAGGAGACCTACGAGCAGTACTTC
.	TRBD2	TRBV7-2	TRBJ2-5	CASSLGTSGRIKETQYF	TGTGCCAGCAGCTTGGGGACTAGCGGAAGAATTAAAGAGACCCAGTACTTC
.	.	TRBV4-1	TRBJ1-2	CASSNRQDKNYGYTF	TGCGCCAGCAGCAATCGACAGGACAAGAACTATGGCTACACCTTC
.	.	TRBV5-1	TRBJ2-5	CASSSDGQTVGETQYF	TGCGCCAGCAGCTCCGACGGACAGACTGTGGGAGAGACCCAGTACTTC